This TCR beta chain stems from a study of glioma-infiltrating T cells after dendritic cell vaccination. Study at large: Treatment, given 2003 to 2012, was autologous tumor lysate-pulsed dendritic cell vaccination. Findings and limits, study-wide: TCR clonality showed no direct relationship with survival. Estimated pretreatment TIL content predicted outcome after dendritic cell vaccination.

Germline V gene sequence: CDR1 DFQATT, CDR2 SNEGSKA (reference sequence). The CDR3 totals 11 residues. Trimming shortened V by 3 bases and J by 7 bases, and 9 bases separated the two germline ends. As for this clone: Its cognate antigen is unknown.

The PCR used 60 V beta and 13 J beta primers. Assay used: immunoSEQ multiplex PCR; TCRdb lists only in-frame clones, some missing. The sample includes approximately 84,000 clones, just over 85% of them seen just once. The sample in question was blood, obtained before dendritic cell vaccination. The sequence was obtained from a human donor with glioblastoma. The chain combines TRBV20-1 with TRBJ2-5; D is unclear. The CDR3 DNA reads as TGCAGTGCTAGTTTAGCTGGGACCCAGTACTTC. Residues: CSASLAGTQYF.